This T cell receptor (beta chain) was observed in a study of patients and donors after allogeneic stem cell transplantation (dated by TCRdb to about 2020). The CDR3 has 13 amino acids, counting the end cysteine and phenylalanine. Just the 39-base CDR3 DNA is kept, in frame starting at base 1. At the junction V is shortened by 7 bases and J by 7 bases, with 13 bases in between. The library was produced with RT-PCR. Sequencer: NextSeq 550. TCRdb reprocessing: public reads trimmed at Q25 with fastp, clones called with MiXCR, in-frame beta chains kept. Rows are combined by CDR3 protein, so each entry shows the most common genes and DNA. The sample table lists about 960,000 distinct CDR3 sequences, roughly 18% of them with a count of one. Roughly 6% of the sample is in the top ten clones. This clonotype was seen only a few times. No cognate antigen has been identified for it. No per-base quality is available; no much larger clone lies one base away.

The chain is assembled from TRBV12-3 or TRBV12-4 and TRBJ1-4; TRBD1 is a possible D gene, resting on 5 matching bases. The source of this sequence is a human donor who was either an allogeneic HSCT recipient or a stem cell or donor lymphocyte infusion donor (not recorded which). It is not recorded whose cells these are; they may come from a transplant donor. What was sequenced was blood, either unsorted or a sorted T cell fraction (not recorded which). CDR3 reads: CASTRGTGEKLFF. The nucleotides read TGTGCCAGCACCCGGGGGACGGGTGAAAAACTGTTTTTT.